One TCR beta chain is described in this entry. Its cognate antigen is unknown. Other DNA sequences from this sample encode an identical CDR3 as well. The data derive from a study of shared clonotypes between healthy human individuals. Study findings and constraints: Rarefaction showed that sequencing of sorted subsets was incomplete (despite large depth). When naive CD4 clonotypes were compared across several donors, approximately 5% were shared. Expectations were that clonotype sharing among donors would be affected by sequencing depth.

Sequencing was performed with immunoSEQ multiplex PCR; in TCRdb, only in-frame clones are kept and a portion is missing. Of 2,500,000 or so clones listed, just under 95% are singletons. The CDR3 consists of 14 residues. V lost 3 bases and J lost 0, with 3 bases in between. CDR1 and CDR2 (germline): SNHLY, FYNNEI. The chain employs TRBV2 and TRBJ2-6, with D uncertain. The source material was naive CD4+ T cells from PBMCs. Subset reported: CD45RA+ positively selected. The TCR sequence derives from a young man in good health. Some clones in this sample may be carry-over from other donors' samples. The CDR3 here is CASSENSGANVLTF. The CDR3 nucleotides read TGTGCCAGCAGTGAGAACTCTGGGGCCAACGTCCTGACTTTC.